This T cell receptor beta chain stems from a study of monozygotic twins with inflammatory bowel disease. Findings and limits, study-wide: Among IBD patients, fewer clonotypes were shared with others than among healthy twins, especially with disease activity.

TCRdb reprocessed the 5' RACE reads and reports one entry per CDR3 protein, with no DNA. This sample's clone table lists approximately 420,000 distinct CDR3 sequences. The CDR3 is made up of 15 amino acids. The germline V gene has CDR1 LGHNA and CDR2 YNFKEQ. With regard to this clonotype: Its antigen is as yet unknown.

The source is a human donor with ulcerative colitis or Crohn's disease, or a healthy co-twin of an affected twin (not recorded which). Source material: blood. The rearrangement joins TRBV4-2 to TRBJ1-5. CDR3 in amino acids: CASSQDFNSNQPQHF.